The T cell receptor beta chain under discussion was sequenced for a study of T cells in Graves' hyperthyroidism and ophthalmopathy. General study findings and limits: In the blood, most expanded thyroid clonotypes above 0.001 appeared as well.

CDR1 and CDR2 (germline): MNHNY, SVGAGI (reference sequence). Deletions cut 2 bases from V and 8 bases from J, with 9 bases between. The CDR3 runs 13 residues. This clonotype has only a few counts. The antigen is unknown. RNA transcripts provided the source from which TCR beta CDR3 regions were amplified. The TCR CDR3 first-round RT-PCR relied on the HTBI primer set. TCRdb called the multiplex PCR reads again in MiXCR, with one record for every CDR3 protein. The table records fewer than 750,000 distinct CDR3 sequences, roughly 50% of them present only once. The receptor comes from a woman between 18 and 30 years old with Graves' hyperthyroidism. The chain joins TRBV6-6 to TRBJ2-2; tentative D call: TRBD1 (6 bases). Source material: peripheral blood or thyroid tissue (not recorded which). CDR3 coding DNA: TGTGCCAGCAGTTACGGGGGCAATGGGGAGCTGTTTTTT. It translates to CASSYGGNGELFF.